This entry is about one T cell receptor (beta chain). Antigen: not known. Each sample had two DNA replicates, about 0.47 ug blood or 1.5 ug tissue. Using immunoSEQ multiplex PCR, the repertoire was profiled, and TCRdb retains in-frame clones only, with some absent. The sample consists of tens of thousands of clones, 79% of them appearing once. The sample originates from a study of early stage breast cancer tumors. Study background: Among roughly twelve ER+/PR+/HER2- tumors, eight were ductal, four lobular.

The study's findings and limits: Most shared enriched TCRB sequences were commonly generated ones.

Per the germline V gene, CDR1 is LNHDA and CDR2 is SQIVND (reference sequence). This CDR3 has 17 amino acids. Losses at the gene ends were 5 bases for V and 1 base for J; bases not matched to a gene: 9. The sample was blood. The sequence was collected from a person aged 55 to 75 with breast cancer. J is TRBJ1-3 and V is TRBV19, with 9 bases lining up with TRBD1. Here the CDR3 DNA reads TGTGCCAGTAGTCGGGACAGGGCCCTCTCTTCTGGAAACACCATATATTTT. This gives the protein CASSRDRALSSGNTIYF.